This T cell receptor beta chain comes out of a study of cytomegalovirus exposure and HLA in healthy donors. The wider study: There were about 85 million unique TCRs (from HLA-typed donors) in an early data release.

Study-level findings and limits: Most CMV-associated TCR beta chains appeared HLA-restricted in a later analysis.

A word on this clone: Its antigen is not known.

Germline V gene lookup returns CDR1 SGHNT and CDR2 YYREEE (reference sequence). The V gene lost 2 bases and the J gene lost 4 bases, with 18 bases spanning the gap. CDR3 length: 16 amino acids. Donors had nominal health at sampling but likely had unrecorded immune exposures. With 60 Vbeta and 13 Jbeta primers, the PCR was carried out. The repertoire was sequenced with immunoSEQ multiplex PCR; TCRdb's copy has only in-frame clones and lacks some. The table records roughly 150,000 clones, around three fifths of them present only once. J is TRBJ1-1 and V is TRBV5-4; D unresolved. This receptor was identified in a woman aged 25-40 years in good health and CMV-seropositive. Sequencing was performed on PBMCs. For the CDR3, the DNA is TGTGCCAGCAGCTTCAAGAGGCCAATCGCGGGCACTGAAGCTTTCTTT. It encodes CASSFKRPIAGTEAFF.